This T cell receptor beta chain was sequenced for a study of radiation and T cells in renal cell carcinoma. The overall study: Nephrectomy followed 15 Gy stereotactic body radiation by 4 weeks.

Remarks on this clone: Its matching antigen is unknown.

The assay was immunoSEQ multiplex PCR, and TCRdb's table has in-frame clones only and misses some. The sample consists of some 58,000 clones, around 80% of them appearing once. Study-wide results and caveats: From baseline, blood top tumor clonotypes peaked at 2 weeks post-radiation. Without pretreatment biopsies, baseline tumor clonotype presence was undetermined.

The time point: blood 2 weeks post-SBRT. Described treatment: 15 Gy SBRT to primary tumor, nephrectomy 4 weeks later. The patient's renal cell carcinoma had clear cell pathology. V lost 5 bases and J 5 bases, leaving 12 bases between the germline ends. Germline V CDR1 and CDR2: SEHNR, FQNEAQ (reference sequence). CDR3 length equals 13 residues. The origin of this receptor is a man between 60 and 70 years old with renal cell carcinoma. The chain joins TRBV7-9 to TRBJ1-1; no clear D gene. This specimen consisted of blood, obtained from a patient whose treatment included radiotherapy and nephrectomy. The CDR3 reads CASSTWTLTEAFF. DNA of the CDR3: TGTGCCAGCAGCACCTGGACGTTGACTGAAGCTTTCTTT.